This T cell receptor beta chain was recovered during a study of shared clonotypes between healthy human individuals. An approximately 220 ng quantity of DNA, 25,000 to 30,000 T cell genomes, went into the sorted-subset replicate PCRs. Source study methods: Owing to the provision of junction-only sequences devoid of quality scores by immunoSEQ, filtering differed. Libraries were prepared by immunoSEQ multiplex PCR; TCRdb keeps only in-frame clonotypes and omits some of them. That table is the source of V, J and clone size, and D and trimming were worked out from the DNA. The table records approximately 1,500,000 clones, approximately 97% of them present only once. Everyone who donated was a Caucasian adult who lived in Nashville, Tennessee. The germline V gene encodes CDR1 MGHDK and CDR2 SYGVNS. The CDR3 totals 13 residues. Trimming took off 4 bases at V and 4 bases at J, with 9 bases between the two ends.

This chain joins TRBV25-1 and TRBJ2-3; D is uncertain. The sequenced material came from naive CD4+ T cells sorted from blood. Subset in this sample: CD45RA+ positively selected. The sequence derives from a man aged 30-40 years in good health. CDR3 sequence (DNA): TGTGCCAGCAGTGCCGCAGGTTCAGATACGCAGTATTTT. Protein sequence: CASSAAGSDTQYF.